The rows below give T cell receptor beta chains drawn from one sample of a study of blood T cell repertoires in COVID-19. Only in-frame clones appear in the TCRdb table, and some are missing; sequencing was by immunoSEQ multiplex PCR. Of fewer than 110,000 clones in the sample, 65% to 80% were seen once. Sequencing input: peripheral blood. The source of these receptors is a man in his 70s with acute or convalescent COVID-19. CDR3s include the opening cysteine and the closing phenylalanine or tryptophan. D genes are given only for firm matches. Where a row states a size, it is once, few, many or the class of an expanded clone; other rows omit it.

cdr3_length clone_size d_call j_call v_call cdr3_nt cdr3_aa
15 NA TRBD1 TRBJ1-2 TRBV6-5 TGTGCCAGCAGTCCAGAACAGGGGGCGGCGCGTGGCTACACCTTC CASSPEQGAARGYTF
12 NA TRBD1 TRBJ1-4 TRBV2 TGTGCCAGCAACAGGGGAAATGAAAAACTGTTTTTT CASNRGNEKLFF
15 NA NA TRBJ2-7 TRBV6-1 TGTGCCAGCAGTTCCGTCAGGGCGGTTCTCGACGAGCAGTACTTC CASSSVRAVLDEQYF
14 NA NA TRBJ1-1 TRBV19 NA CASTSGGGYTEAFF
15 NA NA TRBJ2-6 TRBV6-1 TGTGCCAGCAGTGAAGCTCACTCTGGGGCCAACGTCCTGACTTTC CASSEAHSGANVLTF
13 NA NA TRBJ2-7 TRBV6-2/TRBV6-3 TGTGCCAGCAGTCTCCTCGACAGATACGAGCAGTACTTC CASSLLDRYEQYF
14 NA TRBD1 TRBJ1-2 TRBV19 TGTGCCAGTACCACAGGGGGTGTCGACTATGGCTACACCTTC CASTTGGVDYGYTF
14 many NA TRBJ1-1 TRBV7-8 TGTGCCAGCAGCTTAGGGGGCGGTTTATCTGAAGCTTTCTTT CASSLGGGLSEAFF
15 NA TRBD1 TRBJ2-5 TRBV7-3 TGTGCCAGCAGCTCCGACAGGGGGCCGGGTGAGACCCAGTACTTC CASSSDRGPGETQYF
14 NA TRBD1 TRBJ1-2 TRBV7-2 TGTGCCAGCATCTTCGACAGGGCCAACTATGGCTACACCTTC CASIFDRANYGYTF
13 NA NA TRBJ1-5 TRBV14 TGTGCCAGCAGCCAAGGGGAGGGTCAGCCCCAGCATTTT CASSQGEGQPQHF
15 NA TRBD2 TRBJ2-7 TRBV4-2 TGTGCCAGCAGCCAAACCGGGGGGTCCTCCTACGAGCAGTACTTC CASSQTGGSSYEQYF
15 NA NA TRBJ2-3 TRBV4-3 TGCGCCAGCAGCTTACGGACACCTAGCACAGATACGCAGTATTTT CASSLRTPSTDTQYF
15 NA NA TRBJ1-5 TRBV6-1 TGTGCCAGCAGTTGGGGCCAGGGGCCGAATCAGCCCCAGCATTTT CASSWGQGPNQPQHF
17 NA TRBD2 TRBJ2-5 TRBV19 TGTGCCAGTAGTATCGGGACTAGCGGGGGAGTTGTGGAGACCCAGTACTTC CASSIGTSGGVVETQYF
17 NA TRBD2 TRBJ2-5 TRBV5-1 TGCGCCAGCAGCTTGGTGACTAGCGGGGGGGCCCTTGAGACCCAGTACTTC CASSLVTSGGALETQYF
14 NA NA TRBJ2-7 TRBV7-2 TGTGCCAGCAACCCAACTAGTGGTCTCGCCGAGCAGTACTTC CASNPTSGLAEQYF
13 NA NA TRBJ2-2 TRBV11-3 TGTGCCAGCAGCCCCAGTAGGGGCGGGGAGCTGTTTTTT CASSPSRGGELFF
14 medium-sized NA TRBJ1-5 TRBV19 TGTGCCAGTAGGGGGAGCACAGGGAATCAGCCCCAGCATTTT CASRGSTGNQPQHF
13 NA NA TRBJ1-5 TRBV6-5 TGTGCCAGCTCCTCAGGGATCAATCAGCCCCAGCATTTT CASSSGINQPQHF
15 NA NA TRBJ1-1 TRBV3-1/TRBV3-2 TGTGCCAGCAGCCAACGAAGTAGGGGGGGCACTGAAGCTTTCTTT CASSQRSRGGTEAFF
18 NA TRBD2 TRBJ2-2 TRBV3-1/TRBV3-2 TGTGCCAGCAGCCAAGAAGGACTAGCGGGCTCGGGGACCGGGGAGCTGTTTTTT CASSQEGLAGSGTGELFF
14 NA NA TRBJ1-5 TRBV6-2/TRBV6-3 TGTGCCAGCAGTTCCGACATAAGCAATCAGCCCCAGCATTTT CASSSDISNQPQHF
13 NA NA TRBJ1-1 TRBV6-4 TGTGCCAGCAGTGACAGGGGTGGTACTGAAGCTTTCTTT CASSDRGGTEAFF
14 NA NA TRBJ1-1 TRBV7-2 TGTGCCAGCAGCTTAGTGCGGGGGAACACTGAAGCTTTCTTT CASSLVRGNTEAFF
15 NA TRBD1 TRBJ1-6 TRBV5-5 TGTGCCAGCAGCGCGACGGGACAGGGCAATTCACCCCTCCACTTT CASSATGQGNSPLHF
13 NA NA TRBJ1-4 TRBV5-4 TGTGCCAGCAGTAACAGAACTAATGAAAAACTGTTTTTT CASSNRTNEKLFF
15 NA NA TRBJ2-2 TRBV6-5 TGTGCCAGCAAACTAACAGGGGGAGGGACCGGGGAGCTGTTTTTT CASKLTGGGTGELFF
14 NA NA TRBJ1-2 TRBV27 TGTGCCAGCAGTTTAAATGGCAGAATCTATGGCTACACCTTC CASSLNGRIYGYTF
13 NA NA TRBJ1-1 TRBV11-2 TGTGCCAGCAGCCCTGGTAGGAACACTGAAGCTTTCTTT CASSPGRNTEAFF
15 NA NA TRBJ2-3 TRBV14 TGTGCCAGCAGCTTTACACATCCCAGCACAGATACGCAGTATTTT CASSFTHPSTDTQYF
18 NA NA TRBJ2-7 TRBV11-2 TGTGCCAGCAGCCCAAGGGGGTCCGGGACGCAGAGCTCCTACGAGCAGTACTTC CASSPRGSGTQSSYEQYF
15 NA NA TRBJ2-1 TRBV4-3 TGCGCCAGCAGCCCTTCGGGGGGCATGAGGACTGAGCAGTTCTTC CASSPSGGMRTEQFF
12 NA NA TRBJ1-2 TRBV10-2 TGCGCCAGCAGTGAGAGGGAGGGTGGCTACACCTTC CASSEREGGYTF
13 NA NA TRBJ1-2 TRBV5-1 TGCGCCAGCAGCTTGTCGGACTCCTATGGCTACACCTTC CASSLSDSYGYTF
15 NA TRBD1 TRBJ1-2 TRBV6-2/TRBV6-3 TGTGCCAGCAGTTACGCGGCAGGGGGTGTCTATGGCTACACCTTC CASSYAAGGVYGYTF
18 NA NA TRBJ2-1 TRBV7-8 TGTGCCAGCAGCTTAGCGGTTGACAGTGCAGGCTCCTACAATGAGCAGTTCTTC CASSLAVDSAGSYNEQFF
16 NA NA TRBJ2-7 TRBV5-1 TGCGCCAGCAGCCTGGAATCTGCCAGGGCACACTACGAGCAGTACTTC CASSLESARAHYEQYF
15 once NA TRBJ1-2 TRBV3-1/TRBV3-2 TGTGCCAGCAGCCAACTATCAACAGGGAACTATGGCTACACCTTC CASSQLSTGNYGYTF
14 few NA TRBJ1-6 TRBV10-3 TGTGCCATCAGTCCGACAGACTATAATTCACCCCTCCACTTT CAISPTDYNSPLHF
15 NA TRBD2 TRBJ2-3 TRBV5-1 TGCGCCAGCAGCTTGGCCGGGACTAGGGGAGATACGCAGTATTTT CASSLAGTRGDTQYF
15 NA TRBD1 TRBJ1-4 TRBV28 TGTGCCAGCAGTTCCTACGGGACAGCGGACGGAAAACTGTTTTTT CASSSYGTADGKLFF
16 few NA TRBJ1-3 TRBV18 TGTGCCAGCTCTAGGGACATGGTGAGCTCTGGAAACACCATATATTTT CASSRDMVSSGNTIYF
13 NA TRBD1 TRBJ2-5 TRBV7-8 TGTGCCAGCAGCGGGGACAGGGGAGAGACCCAGTACTTC CASSGDRGETQYF
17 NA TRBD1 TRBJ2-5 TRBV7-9 TGTGCCAGCAGCCTACCGCCCCTAACAGGGGGCGCGGAGACCCAGTACTTC CASSLPPLTGGAETQYF
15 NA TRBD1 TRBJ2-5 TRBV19 TGTGCCAGTAGTATCTCGGACAGGGGGCAAGAGACCCAGTACTTC CASSISDRGQETQYF
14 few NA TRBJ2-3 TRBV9 TGTGCCAGCAGCCCGGGGGACTCCCGAGATACGCAGTATTTT CASSPGDSRDTQYF
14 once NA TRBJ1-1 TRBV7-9 TGTGCCAGCAGCTTACGGGTCTCGAGCACTGAAGCTTTCTTT CASSLRVSSTEAFF
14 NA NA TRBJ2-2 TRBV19 TGTGCCAGTAGTACCGAGGCCCCGACCGGGGAGCTGTTTTTT CASSTEAPTGELFF
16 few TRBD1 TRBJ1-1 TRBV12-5 TGTGCTAGTGCCCTCACAGGGGCCCCCATGAACACTGAAGCTTTCTTT CASALTGAPMNTEAFF
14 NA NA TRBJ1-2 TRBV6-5 TGTGCCAGCAGTACCCGTGACAGCCGAAATGGCTACACCTTC CASSTRDSRNGYTF